This TCR beta chain was recorded in a study of CD8+ T cells in alopecia areata. Comments on this clone: The antigen is undetermined.

CDR3 size: 13 residues. The germline gives CDR1 SGHDT, CDR2 YYEEEE. V lost 7 bases, J lost 4 bases, and 12 bases lay in between. Patients with alopecia areata provided lesional scalp punch biopsies as well as peripheral blood. Sorted out of PBMCs were CD4+ T cells and CD8+ T cells. Study-wide results and limits: The study also sequences resident alphabeta T cells of normal skin in scalp samples. Possibly because of HLA-related factors, TCR sharing was less clear across patients than in mice.

cDNA reverse transcribed from extracted RNA served as the sequencing template. Sequencing used immunoSEQ multiplex PCR; TCRdb keeps in-frame clones, though not all of them. The table records about 82,000 clones, 51% of them present only once. Sequencing was carried out using NKG2D-high CD8+ T cells sorted from blood. The receptor was derived from a human donor with alopecia areata. The gene calls are TRBV5-6 and TRBJ1-5, with D perhaps matching TRBD1 (6 bases). CDR3 bases: TGTGCCAGCTCCACAGGGCTAAATCAGCCCCAGCATTTT. It codes for CASSTGLNQPQHF.